This T cell receptor beta chain was retrieved from a study of CD8 T cells in Susac syndrome. Random hexamers were used to reverse transcribe an amount of about 0.45 to 1 ug RNA. TCRdb used MiXCR to reprocess the immunoSEQ multiplex PCR reads, holding one entry per CDR3 protein. The sample contains about 100,000 distinct CDR3 sequences, 95% of which appear only once. The CDR3 contains 13 residues. Germline lookup yields CDR1 DFQATT and CDR2 SNEGSKA (reference sequence). Trimming removed 3 bases at V and 3 bases at J, with 12 bases between. The sample taken for sequencing was CD8+ T cells from PBMCs. The receptor's source is a human donor with Susac syndrome. The J gene is TRBJ2-7, the V gene TRBV20-1; D ambiguous. The CDR3 DNA reads TGCAGTGCTAGTGCCGGAGACGGCTACGAGCAGTACTTC. Its translation is CSASAGDGYEQYF.